This entry describes one TCR beta chain. Its target antigen remains unknown. There are no base qualities to consult, and no much larger clone falls within one base. This sample was included in a study of shared clonotypes between healthy human individuals (dated by TCRdb to 2019 to 2021). As for the study more broadly: The cohort comprised a couple of women and a few men aged 18 to 49 years. Per donor, three plates each were used for CD4 naive and CD4 memory, two for CD8 naive, and one for CD8 memory. To increase sequencing depth and limit assay-specific biases, different laboratories used diverse techniques to prepare libraries and sequence TCR repertoires. Each donor's leukapheresis produced roughly between roughly 0.94 and 9.5 billion PBMCs. To estimate repertoire size and how much clonotypes are shared between individuals, the study performed deep sequencing of blood TCR repertoires from roughly five healthy adults.

Using the deep immunoSEQ assay, multiplex PCR amplified TCR CDR3 regions from genomic DNA. Extracted genomic DNA from each cell subset was distributed evenly across all wells of several immunoSEQ 96-well plates, and each plate was treated as a replicate. For sorted subsets, each replicate PCR was loaded with approximately 190 ng genomic DNA, equivalent to 30,000 or so T cell genomes. Purified libraries were quantified with a Qubit 3.0 fluorometer, sized on a Bioanalyzer 2100, and re-quantified with the KAPA Library Quantification kit. Each immunoSEQ 96-well plate was sequenced on its own single-read 150-cycle Illumina NextSeq 550 flow cell. The study's processing was this. Because the immunoSEQ output included only junctional sequences and no quality scores, the filtering could not be the same as the filtering used for full-length reads. To assign V/J genes and CDR3, sequences were annotated using PyIR, a Python wrapper for IgBLAST v1.9, with IMGT germline references. Any read was removed if the V/J assignment was weak (E-value above 1e-6), the CDR3 was missing, or the read contained stop codons, out-of-frame junctions, or ambiguous translated residues. A V3J clonotype was defined by an identical inferred V gene, J gene, and CDR3 amino acid sequence. The percentage overlap between two repertoires was calculated by dividing the number of shared unique clonotypes by the size of the smaller repertoire. RTK rarefaction, the Chao1 estimator, and Recon v2.1 estimates of unobserved clonotypes were used to assess repertoire richness. OLGA was used to compute generation probabilities for all TCRbeta clonotypes that the gDNA method yielded from a handful of donors. The immuneACCESS repertoire file appears here via TCRdb, limited to in-frame rearrangements. These files lack a portion of the clones; in checked studies, under half of the deficit traces to unresolved V genes, and the cause of the others is not known. The V and J calls and clone size come from that table; D and trimming were worked out from the DNA. The table for this sample lists some 2,500,000 clones; under 95% of them were counted only once. The ten largest clones represent around 0.35% of the sample.

Healthy HIV-negative adults with no recently reported acute infections or vaccinations were included as donors. Every donor was a Caucasian adult residing in Nashville, Tennessee, USA. Magnetic negative selection was used to enrich CD4+ T cells, after which naive cells were positively selected on CD45RA and the negative fraction became the memory subset. Blood was collected by leukapheresis, and PBMCs were isolated by Ficoll-Histopaque density gradient centrifugation and then cryopreserved in liquid nitrogen vapor phase. Purity and quantity of every magnetically sorted T cell population were checked by analytical flow cytometry. Genomic DNA was isolated from every sorted fraction and measured by UV absorbance on a Nanodrop 2000c. V and J are truncated by 3 bases and 3 bases respectively, leaving an intervening sequence of 8 bases. CDR1 is given as MDHEN and CDR2 as SYDVKM, both from the germline V gene. Measured from the cysteine to the phenylalanine, the CDR3 is 13 residues long. The entry retains the CDR3 DNA only, 39 bases that are in frame from base 1.

Paper-wide results and their limitations: Naive subsets generally had larger estimated clonotype richness than memory subsets. Based on pairwise subsampling, the degree of clonotype sharing among donors was expected to be affected by sequencing depth. Compared with non-shared clonotypes, clonotypes shared by all four sorted-subset donors had higher generation probabilities. Because the study included only a small number of donors, the genetic and exposure-history diversity represented was limited. Only blood was sampled, and tissue TCR repertoires likely differ from those in blood. Rarefaction of sorted-subset datasets indicated incomplete sequencing despite the large sequencing depth. Sharing across a few donors was observed for about 5% of naive CD4, less than 4% of naive CD8, 2% to 2.5% of memory CD4, and less than 0.45% of memory CD8 clonotypes.

The sequence was obtained from a man younger than 35 in good health. Some clones in this sample may be carry-over from other donors' samples. Sequencing was done on a sample of naive CD4+ T cells from PBMCs. The sample's cell subset or site, from its label and the paper: CD45RA+ positively selected. Recombination joined TRBV28 with TRBJ2-5, with a tentative D gene TRBD2 over 6 matching bases. The sequenced DNA is TGTGCCAGCAGTTTGGGGACTGAAGAGACCCAGTACTTC. Translated, this is CASSLGTEETQYF.